This TCR beta chain derives from a study of T cell changes during pregnancy in multiple sclerosis. This clone was found once. Profiled with immunoSEQ multiplex PCR; TCRdb holds only in-frame clones, not every one. The sample records about 100,000 clones, 92% being singletons. The V end was cut by 8 bases, the J end by 0 bases, with 7 bases between. Germline assignment: CDR1 MDHEN and CDR2 SYDVKM. CDR3 size: 12 residues. This material consisted of peripheral blood, taken after pregnancy. The chain links TRBV28 to TRBJ1-2; D is unresolved. This receptor was taken from a female donor with multiple sclerosis, enrolled in a pregnancy study. The CDR3 nucleotides read TGTGCCAGCTTCGGGGCTAACTATGGCTACACCTTC. Its protein is CASFGANYGYTF.